The T cell receptor beta chain described here comes from a study of T cells in Graves' hyperthyroidism and ophthalmopathy. Across the study: Peripheral blood collection took place at initial diagnosis, before any treatment. The study, taken as a whole, reports: A model of 13 V-J pairs discriminated ophthalmopathy from stable hyperthyroidism.

There were TCR beta CDR3 regions amplified from RNA transcripts. The study used the HTBI primer set for a first-round RT-PCR of the TCR CDR3. TCRdb passed the multiplex PCR reads through MiXCR, listing each CDR3 protein once. The repertoire holds around 610,000 distinct CDR3 sequences, with over 12% as singletons. The V gene lost 9 bases and the J gene lost 1 base, with 12 bases spanning the gap. CDR3 length equals 13 residues. Germline V lookup: CDR1 MNHEY, CDR2 SVGAGI. At least ten counts were recorded for this clonotype. The antigen is unknown. PBMCs stemmed from 10 ml fresh peripheral blood. Sequencing was carried out using blood. The source is a woman aged 35 to 49 with Graves' ophthalmopathy. The genes are TRBV6-5 and TRBJ1-1; D possibly corresponds to TRBD1 (5 bases). The CDR3 sequence is CASRGVENTEAFF. The CDR3 nucleotides read TGTGCCAGTCGGGGGGTAGAGAACACTGAAGCTTTCTTT.